The sequence of this TCR beta chain was determined in a study of Graves' ophthalmopathy and Graves' hyperthyroidism. RNA transcripts yielded amplified TCR beta CDR3 regions. The first-round RT-PCR employed HTBI primers together with the Qiagen OneStep RT-PCR kit. A multiplex PCR was then performed as the second round. Via MiXCR, TCRdb re-called the multiplex PCR reads, giving one row per CDR3 protein. The profile shows 200,000 to 250,000 distinct CDR3 sequences, roughly 21% of them singletons. From germline, CDR1 is SGHRS and CDR2 YFSETQ. This CDR3 comprises 14 residues. V lost 0 bases and J 9 bases, leaving 10 bases between the germline ends.

Sample: peripheral blood. The chain recombines TRBV5-1 with TRBJ1-6, with D possibly matching TRBD1 (5 bases). The sequence was obtained from a woman aged 45 to 65 with Graves' ophthalmopathy. Here the CDR3 reads CASSLGRAASPLHF. In nucleotides, the CDR3 is TGCGCCAGCAGCTTGGGCAGGGCAGCTTCACCCCTCCACTTT.